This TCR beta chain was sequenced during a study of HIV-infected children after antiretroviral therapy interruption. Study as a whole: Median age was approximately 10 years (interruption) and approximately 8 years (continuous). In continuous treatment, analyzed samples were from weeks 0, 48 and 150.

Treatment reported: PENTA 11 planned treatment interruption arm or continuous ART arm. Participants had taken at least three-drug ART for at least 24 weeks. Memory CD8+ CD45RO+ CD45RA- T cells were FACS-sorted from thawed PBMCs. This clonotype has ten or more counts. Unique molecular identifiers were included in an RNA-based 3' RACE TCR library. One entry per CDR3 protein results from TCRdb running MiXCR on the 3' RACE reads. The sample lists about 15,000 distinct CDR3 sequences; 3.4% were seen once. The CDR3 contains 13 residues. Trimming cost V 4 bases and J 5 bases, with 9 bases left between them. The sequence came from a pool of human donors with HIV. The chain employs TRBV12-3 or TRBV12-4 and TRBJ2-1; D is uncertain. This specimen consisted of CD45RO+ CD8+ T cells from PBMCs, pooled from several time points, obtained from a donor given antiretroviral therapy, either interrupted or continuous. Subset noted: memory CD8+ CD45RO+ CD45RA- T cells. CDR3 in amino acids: CASSYRRNNEQFF. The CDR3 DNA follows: TGTGCCAGCAGTTACAGACGAAACAATGAGCAGTTCTTC.